This T cell receptor beta chain was recorded in a study of control samples from healthy donors and cancer patients. Method: immunoSEQ multiplex PCR; TCRdb's copy keeps in-frame clones and lacks some. The sample records about 180,000 clones, around 90% being singletons. Germline CDR1 and CDR2: SGHNT and YYREEE (reference sequence). With 4 bases removed from V and 6 bases from J, the gap between germline ends came to 8 bases. The CDR3 contains 11 residues. This clone occurred once. This sequence originates from a woman aged 45 to 65 in good health. The sequencing sample was made of blood. The V call is TRBV5-4, the J call TRBJ2-7; D possibly uses TRBD1 or TRBD2 (5 bases each). CDR3 coding DNA: TGTGCCAGCAGCCGTGGGGGCGAGCAGTACTTC. As protein: CASSRGGEQYF.